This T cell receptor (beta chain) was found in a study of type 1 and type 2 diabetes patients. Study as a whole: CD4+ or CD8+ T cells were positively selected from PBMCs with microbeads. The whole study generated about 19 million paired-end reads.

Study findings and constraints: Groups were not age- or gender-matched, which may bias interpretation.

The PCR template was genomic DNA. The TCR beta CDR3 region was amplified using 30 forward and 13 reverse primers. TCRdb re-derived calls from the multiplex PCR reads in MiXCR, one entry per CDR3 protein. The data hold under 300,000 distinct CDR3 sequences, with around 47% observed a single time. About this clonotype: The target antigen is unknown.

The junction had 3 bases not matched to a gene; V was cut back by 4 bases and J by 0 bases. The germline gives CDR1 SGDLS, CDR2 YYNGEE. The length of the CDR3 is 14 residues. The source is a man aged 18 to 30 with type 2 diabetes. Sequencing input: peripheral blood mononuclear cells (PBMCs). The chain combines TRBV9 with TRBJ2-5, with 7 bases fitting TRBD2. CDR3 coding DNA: TGTGCCAGCAGCCATGGGGGGGACCAAGAGACCCAGTACTTC. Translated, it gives CASSHGGDQETQYF.